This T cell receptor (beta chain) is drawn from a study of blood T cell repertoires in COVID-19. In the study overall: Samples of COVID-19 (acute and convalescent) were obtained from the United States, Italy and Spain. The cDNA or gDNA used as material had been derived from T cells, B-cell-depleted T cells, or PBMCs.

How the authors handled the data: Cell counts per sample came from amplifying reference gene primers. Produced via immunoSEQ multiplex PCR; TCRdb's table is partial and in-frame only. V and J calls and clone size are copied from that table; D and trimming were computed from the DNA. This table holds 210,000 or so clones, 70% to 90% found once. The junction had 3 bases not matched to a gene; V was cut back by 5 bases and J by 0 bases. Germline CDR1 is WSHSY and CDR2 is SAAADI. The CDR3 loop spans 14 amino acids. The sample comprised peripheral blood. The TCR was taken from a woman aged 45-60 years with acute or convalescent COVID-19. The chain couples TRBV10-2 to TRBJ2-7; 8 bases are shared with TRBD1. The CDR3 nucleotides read TGCGCCAGCAGTTTTGGACAGGGCTCCTACGAGCAGTACTTC. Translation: CASSFGQGSYEQYF.